The 21 T cell receptor beta chains presented below share a single source sample, sequenced in a study of cytomegalovirus exposure and HLA in healthy donors. PCR employed 60 Vbeta and 13 Jbeta primers. Here immunoSEQ multiplex PCR was the method, and the copy in TCRdb shows in-frame clones only, minus some. The table includes under 200,000 clones, more than 65% detected once. The sequenced sample consisted of PBMCs. The receptors were sampled from a man aged 25-45 years in good health and CMV-seronegative.

The chain is built from TRBV5-1 and TRBJ2-7; perhaps TRBD1 as D (5 bases). V was shortened by 4 bases and J by 2 bases, with 16 bases between the two germline ends. The CDR3 is made up of 15 amino acids. Germline assignment: CDR1 SGHRS and CDR2 YFSETQ. The CDR3: CASSIDSTQTYEQYF. The DNA for the CDR3 is TGCGCCAGCAGCATCGACAGCACACAAACCTACGAGCAGTACTTC.

This sequence joins TRBV28 and TRBJ2-2, with D maybe TRBD2 (5 bases). Germline CDR1 reads MDHEN; CDR2 reads SYDVKM. CDR3 length: 15 amino acids. Trimming removed 2 bases at V and 4 bases at J, with 11 bases between. CDR3 DNA sequence: TGTGCCAGCAGTTTAGAGGGATTGGGCACCGGGGAGCTGTTTTTT. Translation gives CASSLEGLGTGELFF.

The chain links TRBV19 to TRBJ2-1; 8 bases are a match to TRBD2. The germline V gene encodes CDR1 LNHDA and CDR2 SQIVND (reference sequence). This CDR3 has 15 amino acids. V was clipped by 3 bases and J by 7 bases; unmatched bases: 8. The CDR3 protein is CASSIGTSHLNEQFF. CDR3 DNA: TGTGCCAGTAGTATCGGGACTAGTCACTTGAATGAGCAGTTCTTC. Variable domain in full (rest from reference TRBV19 and TRBJ2-1): DGGITQSPKYLFRKEGQNVTLSCEQNLNHDAMYWYRQDPGQGLRLIYYSQIVNDFQKGDIAEGYSVSREKKESFPLTVTSAQKNPTAFYLCASSIGTSHLNEQFFGPGTRLTVL.

The chain links TRBV7-2 to TRBJ2-1; tentatively, D is TRBD2 (6 bases). From germline, CDR1 is SGHTA and CDR2 FQGNSA. CDR3 length: 15 residues. With 5 bases removed from V and 0 bases from J, the gap between germline ends came to 11 bases. The CDR3 sequence: CASSPDYGSYNEQFF. The CDR3 DNA reads TGTGCCAGCAGCCCGGACTATGGCTCCTACAATGAGCAGTTCTTC. The entire variable domain, with the rest obtained from reference TRBV7-2 and TRBJ2-1, is as follows: GAGVSQSPSNKVTEKGKDVELRCDPISGHTALYWYRQSLGQGLEFLIYFQGNSAPDKSGLPSDRFSAERTGGSVSTLTIQRTQQEDSAVYLCASSPDYGSYNEQFFGPGTRLTVL.

The V call is TRBV5-1, the J call TRBJ2-5; a weak D match, TRBD2 (6 bases). The end of the DNA aligns better with TRBJ2-7, so the J call may be wrong. This CDR3 has 15 residues. Germline V gene sequence: CDR1 SGHRS, CDR2 YFSETQ. CDR3 protein: CASSPTRLGSYEQYF. As DNA, the CDR3 is TGCGCCAGCAGCCCGACTAGATTGGGGTCCTACGAGCAGTACTTC.

Regarding this clone: An end of the junction differs from the germline gene, which may be a read error. The chain recombines TRBV7-9 with TRBJ2-7, with TRBD2 matching over 11 bases. The V gene's germline CDR1 is SEHNR and CDR2 FQNEAQ (reference sequence). There are 16 residues in the CDR3. The CDR3 protein is CSSSLASGGPEWEQYF. Written as DNA, the CDR3 is TGTTCCAGCAGCTTAGCTAGCGGGGGGCCCGAATGGGAGCAGTACTTC.

The V call is TRBV4-1, the J call TRBJ1-5; TRBD1 matches at 8 bases. Losses at the gene ends were 4 bases for V and 0 bases for J; bases not matched to a gene: 2. The length of the CDR3 is 15 residues. In germline, CDR1 is MGHRA, CDR2 YSYEKL. The CDR3 sequence is CASSRGQDSNQPQHF. For the CDR3, the DNA is TGCGCCAGCAGCCGGGGACAGGATAGCAATCAGCCCCAGCATTTT.

This chain uses TRBV5-1 with TRBJ1-6; TRBD1 aligns across 7 bases. V dropped 3 bases and J dropped 7; count of bases not matched to a gene: 7. This CDR3 contains 15 residues. From germline, CDR1 is SGHRS and CDR2 YFSETQ. CDR3 coding DNA: TGCGCCAGCAGCTCCACTGACAGGGACAATTCACCCCTCCACTTT. Residues: CASSSTDRDNSPLHF. Based on the CDR3 plus reference TRBV5-1 and TRBJ1-6, the full variable domain is KAGVTQTPRYLIKTRGQQVTLSCSPISGHRSVSWYQQTPGQGLQFLFEYFSETQRNKGNFPGRFSGRQFSNSRSEMNVSTLELGDSALYLCASSSTDRDNSPLHFGNGTRLTVT.

The CDR3 sequence is CASSLGLAGAYNEQFF. Written as DNA, the CDR3 is TGTGCCAGCAGCTTAGGTTTAGCGGGAGCCTACAATGAGCAGTTCTTC. V gene TRBV7-6 combines with J gene TRBJ2-1; 9 bases line up with TRBD2. The V segment lost 1 base and the J segment 2 bases; nucleotides outside the gene matches: 3. The CDR3 runs to 16 residues. Germline V gene sequence: CDR1 SGHVS, CDR2 FNYEAQ.

The chain carries TRBV2 and TRBJ2-5; possible D gene TRBD2, 7 bases. The CDR3 runs 14 residues. V shed 2 bases and J shed 5 bases, with 12 bases lying between them. The germline CDR1 and CDR2 sequences are SNHLY and FYNNEI. The CDR3 spells CASSESGGSETQYF. The CDR3 DNA reads TGTGCCAGCAGTGAATCGGGGGGCTCGGAGACCCAGTACTTC.

The V gene is TRBV7-2, the J gene TRBJ2-1; no clear D gene. Trimming removed 4 bases at V and 6 bases at J, with 13 bases between. The CDR3 has 14 residues. Germline lookup yields CDR1 SGHTA and CDR2 FQGNSA. Here the CDR3 reads CASSSKTFRNEQFF. Here the CDR3 DNA reads TGTGCCAGCAGCTCCAAGACTTTCCGCAATGAGCAGTTCTTC. Using reference TRBV7-2 and TRBJ2-1 for the parts outside the CDR3, the full variable domain is GAGVSQSPSNKVTEKGKDVELRCDPISGHTALYWYRQSLGQGLEFLIYFQGNSAPDKSGLPSDRFSAERTGGSVSTLTIQRTQQEDSAVYLCASSSKTFRNEQFFGPGTRLTVL.

The chain couples TRBV13 to TRBJ2-3, with 14 nucleotides matching TRBD2. Germline lookup yields CDR1 PRHDT and CDR2 FYEKMQ (reference sequence). The V segment lost 4 bases and the J segment 1 base; nucleotides outside the gene matches: 4. The CDR3 runs to 17 residues. CDR3 bases: TGTGCCAGCAGCTCTCTGGGACTAGCGGGAGGCACAGATACGCAGTATTTT. It codes for CASSSLGLAGGTDTQYF.

This chain joins TRBV20-1 and TRBJ2-5, with D perhaps TRBD1 (5 bases). The CDR3 totals 11 residues. Per germline, CDR1 DFQATT and CDR2 SNEGSKA (reference sequence). The ends were cut back, 6 bases at V and 7 bases at J, with 12 bases in the middle. CDR3 DNA: TGCAGTGCGGACAAGACCGGGACCCAGTACTTC. Translated: CSADKTGTQYF.

The rearrangement joins TRBV27 to TRBJ1-5, with 9 nucleotides matching TRBD1. J was trimmed by 2 bases and V by 6 bases; bases with no gene match: 8. Per germline, CDR1 MNHEY and CDR2 SMNVEV (reference sequence). There are 16 residues in the CDR3. The CDR3 region has the DNA TGTGCCAGCAGCCCCAGGAGACAGGGGGGCAATCAGCCCCAGCATTTT. This codes for CASSPRRQGGNQPQHF.

In this sample, this clone turned up a few times. The chain has TRBV19 and TRBJ2-3; 7 bases line up with TRBD2. CDR3 length: 15 amino acids. Germline V gene sequence: CDR1 LNHDA, CDR2 SQIVND (reference sequence). V trimming: 1 base; J trimming: 8 bases; junction bases outside the gene matches: 9. The CDR3: CASSIVLQLASTQYF. As DNA, the CDR3 is TGTGCCAGTAGTATAGTCCTTCAACTAGCGAGTACGCAGTATTTT.

This clone came up a few times. This chain links TRBV4-1 with TRBJ1-2, with D unclear. Per the germline V gene, CDR1 is MGHRA and CDR2 is YSYEKL. This CDR3 has 16 amino acids. V was trimmed by 0 bases and J by 4 bases, leaving 15 bases between them. CDR3 nucleotide sequence: TGCGCCAGCAGCCAAGATAGTGCGGGGTACGGCTATGGCTACACCTTC. It encodes CASSQDSAGYGYGYTF.

The chain carries TRBV15 and TRBJ1-1, with D possibly TRBD1 on 5 matching bases. Germline V CDR1 and CDR2: LNHNV, YYDKDF (reference sequence). V was pared by 1 base and J by 0 bases, with 12 bases between. This CDR3 contains 16 residues. The CDR3 is CATSRGQGRMNTEAFF. In nucleotides, the CDR3 is TGTGCCACCAGCAGAGGGCAGGGCCGGATGAACACTGAAGCTTTCTTT.

This chain links TRBV5-1 with TRBJ1-4; TRBD1 is a possible D gene (5 bases). The germline CDR1 and CDR2 sequences are SGHRS and YFSETQ. V lost 5 bases to trimming and J lost 5 bases, with 13 bases between them. This CDR3 region has 14 residues. The CDR3 reads CASRPTEPNEKLFF. The CDR3 DNA reads as TGCGCCAGCAGGCCGACAGAACCGAATGAAAAACTGTTTTTT.

This clone was seen a few times. The chain couples TRBV5-6 to TRBJ2-7, with a weak D call TRBD1 (5 bases). The ends were cut back, 1 base at V and 3 bases at J, with 8 bases in the middle. The CDR3 has 13 amino acids. Germline V lookup: CDR1 SGHDT, CDR2 YYEEEE. The CDR3 sequence: CASSLQGFYEQYF. The CDR3 nucleotides read TGTGCCAGCAGCTTGCAGGGTTTCTACGAGCAGTACTTC. The complete variable domain, with remaining parts taken from reference TRBV5-6 and TRBJ2-7, reads DAGVTQSPTHLIKTRGQQVTLRCSPKSGHDTVSWYQQALGQGPQFIFQYYEEEERQRGNFPDRFSGHQFPNYSSELNVNALLLGDSALYLCASSLQGFYEQYFGPGTRLTVT.

The chain is built from TRBV6-4 and TRBJ2-7; maybe TRBD2 (5 bases). Germline-derived CDR1 and CDR2 are MRHNA and SNTAGT. CDR3 size: 14 residues. The ends were cut back, 6 bases at V and 3 bases at J, with 15 bases in the middle. The DNA for the CDR3 is TGTGCCAGCAGGAGGGTCCGGGTCGACTACGAGCAGTACTTC. As protein: CASRRVRVDYEQYF.

The rearrangement links TRBV5-1 to TRBJ1-1, with TRBD1 matching 10 bases. J gave up 9 bases and V 4 bases, and 9 bases lay outside the gene matches. The CDR3 runs to 14 residues. The germline V gene encodes CDR1 SGHRS and CDR2 YFSETQ. In DNA, the CDR3 is TGCGCCAGCAGCCCGGGACAGGGGTTGGAAAAAGCTTTCTTT. It yields the protein CASSPGQGLEKAFF. The whole variable domain, remainder taken from reference TRBV5-1 and TRBJ1-1, is KAGVTQTPRYLIKTRGQQVTLSCSPISGHRSVSWYQQTPGQGLQFLFEYFSETQRNKGNFPGRFSGRQFSNSRSEMNVSTLELGDSALYLCASSPGQGLEKAFFGQGTRLTVV.